A single TCR beta chain is shown here with its context. Its antigen is undetermined. The data originate from a study of CD8 T cells in ankylosing spondylitis. CDR1 and CDR2 from the germline V gene are DFQATT and SNEGSKA (reference sequence). V was clipped by 2 bases and J by 2 bases; unmatched bases: 3. The CDR3 runs 15 residues. TCRdb passed the 5' RACE reads through MiXCR, listing each CDR3 protein once. The sample includes about 840,000 distinct CDR3 sequences, 12% seen only once; the top ten take under 0.6%. Study outcomes and limitations: Ankylosing spondylitis blood appeared to be characterized by a TCR beta motif of under ten highly homologous variants. It was reported that disease-linked clones were significantly enriched in matched ankylosing spondylitis synovial fluid. Disease-linked clones bore a CD8+ phenotype, appearing relatively rarely in peripheral blood. Existing reports had already noted some motif variants in reactive arthritis synovial fluid and blood.

This receptor was taken from a male donor with ankylosing spondylitis. The V gene is TRBV20-1, the J gene TRBJ2-7; 13 bases are a match to TRBD2. The sequenced sample consisted of blood, either unsorted or a sorted T cell fraction (not recorded which). DNA for the CDR3: TGCAGTGCTAGAAAAACTAGCGGGGGGGCCTACGAGCAGTACTTC. This gives the protein CSARKTSGGAYEQYF.